This T cell receptor (beta chain) was documented in a study of response to subunit inactivated influenza vaccine. Each CDR3 protein gets one entry after TCRdb re-called the RT-PCR reads with MiXCR. Altogether under 950,000 distinct CDR3 sequences are present, 21% being singletons, with the ten largest covering about 10%. Study-level findings and limits: Authors suggested each seasonal influenza vaccination recruits few new T cells.

Worth noting for this clonotype: Its antigen is unknown.

V lost 3 bases, J lost 6 bases, and 14 bases lay in between. The CDR3 has 14 residues. The gene calls are TRBV12-3 or TRBV12-4 and TRBJ1-1; tentative D call: TRBD1 (6 bases). This sequence originates from a man aged 50-59 years who received an inactivated influenza vaccine. This specimen consisted of PBMCs from blood, obtained less than 6 days after vaccination. CDR3: CASSFLGGFAEAFF. For the CDR3, the DNA is TGTGCCAGCAGTTTCTTGGGGGGCTTTGCTGAAGCTTTCTTT.